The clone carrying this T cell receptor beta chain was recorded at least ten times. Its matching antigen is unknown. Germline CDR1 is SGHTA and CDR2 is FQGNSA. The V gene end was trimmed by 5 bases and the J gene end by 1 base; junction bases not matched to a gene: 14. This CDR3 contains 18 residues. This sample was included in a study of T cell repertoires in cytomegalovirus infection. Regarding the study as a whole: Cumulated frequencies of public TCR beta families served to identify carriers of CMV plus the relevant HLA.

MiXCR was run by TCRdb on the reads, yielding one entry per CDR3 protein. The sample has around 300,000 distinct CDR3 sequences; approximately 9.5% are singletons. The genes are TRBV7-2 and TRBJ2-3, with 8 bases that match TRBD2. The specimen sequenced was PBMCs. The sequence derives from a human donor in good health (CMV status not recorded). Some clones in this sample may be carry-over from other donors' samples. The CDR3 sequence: CASSRTSRTADGTDTQYF. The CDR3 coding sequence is TGTGCCAGCAGCCGGACTAGCAGGACGGCCGACGGCACAGATACGCAGTATTTT. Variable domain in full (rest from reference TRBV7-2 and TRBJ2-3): GAGVSQSPSNKVTEKGKDVELRCDPISGHTALYWYRQSLGQGLEFLIYFQGNSAPDKSGLPSDRFSAERTGGSVSTLTIQRTQQEDSAVYLCASSRTSRTADGTDTQYFGPGTRLTVL.